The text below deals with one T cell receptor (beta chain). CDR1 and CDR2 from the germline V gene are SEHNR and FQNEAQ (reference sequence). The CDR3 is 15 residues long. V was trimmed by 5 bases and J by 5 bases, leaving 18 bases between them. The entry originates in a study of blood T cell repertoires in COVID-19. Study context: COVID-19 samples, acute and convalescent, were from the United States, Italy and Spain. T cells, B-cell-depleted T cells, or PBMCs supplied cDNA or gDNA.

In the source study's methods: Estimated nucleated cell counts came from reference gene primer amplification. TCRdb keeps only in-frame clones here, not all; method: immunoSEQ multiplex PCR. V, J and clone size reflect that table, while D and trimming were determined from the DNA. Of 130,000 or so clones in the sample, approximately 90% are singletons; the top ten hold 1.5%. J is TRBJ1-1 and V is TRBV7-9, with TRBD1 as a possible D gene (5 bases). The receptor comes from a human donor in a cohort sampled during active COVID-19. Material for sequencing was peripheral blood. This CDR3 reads CASSPGGARGTEAFF. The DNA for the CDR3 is TGTGCCAGCAGCCCCGGCGGGGCCAGAGGAACTGAAGCTTTCTTT. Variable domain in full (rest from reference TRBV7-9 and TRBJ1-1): DTGVSQNPRHKITKRGQNVTFRCDPISEHNRLYWYRQTLGQGPEFLTYFQNEAQLEKSRLLSDRFSAERPKGSFSTLEIQRTEQGDSAMYLCASSPGGARGTEAFFGQGTRLTVV.